This T cell receptor beta chain was sequenced for a study of T-cell memory formation after mild COVID-19. General observations from the study: Contracting clones from day 15 to 85 showed balanced CD4/CD8; later expanders favored CD4+.

This clonotype appeared a few times. Its target is not known. From the 5' RACE reads, TCRdb called clonotypes with MiXCR, one entry per CDR3 protein. The sample has hundreds of thousands of distinct CDR3 sequences, about a fifth seen once. The material sequenced was PBMCs or a T cell subset sorted from them (not recorded which). The receptor's source is an adult woman who had mild COVID-19 (a few samples of this study predate the infection). Cell type and time point are not known.

CDR3: CASSPASEAFF. Written as DNA, the CDR3 is TGTGCCAGCAGTCCTGCCTCCGAAGCTTTCTTT. The rearrangement uses TRBV28 and TRBJ1-1; D uncertain. The V end was cut by 5 bases, the J end by 8 bases, with 9 bases between. The CDR3 consists of 11 residues. Germline CDR1 reads MDHEN; CDR2 reads SYDVKM. The variable domain in full, with the rest retrieved from reference TRBV28 and TRBJ1-1, is DVKVTQSSRYLVKRTGEKVFLECVQDMDHENMFWYRQDPGLGLRLIYFSYDVKMKEKGDIPEGYSVSREKKERFSLILESASTNQTSMYLCASSPASEAFFGQGTRLTVV.